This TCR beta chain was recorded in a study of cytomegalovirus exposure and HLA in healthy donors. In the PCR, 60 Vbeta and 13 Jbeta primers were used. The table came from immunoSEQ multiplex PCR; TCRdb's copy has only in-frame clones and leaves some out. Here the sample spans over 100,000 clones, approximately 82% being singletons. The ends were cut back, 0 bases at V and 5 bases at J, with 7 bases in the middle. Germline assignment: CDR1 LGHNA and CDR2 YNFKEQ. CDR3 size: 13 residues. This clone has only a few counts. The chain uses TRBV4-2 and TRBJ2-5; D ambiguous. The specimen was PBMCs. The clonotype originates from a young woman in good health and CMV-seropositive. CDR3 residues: CASSQDVEETQYF. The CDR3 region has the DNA TGTGCCAGCAGCCAAGATGTCGAGGAGACCCAGTACTTC.